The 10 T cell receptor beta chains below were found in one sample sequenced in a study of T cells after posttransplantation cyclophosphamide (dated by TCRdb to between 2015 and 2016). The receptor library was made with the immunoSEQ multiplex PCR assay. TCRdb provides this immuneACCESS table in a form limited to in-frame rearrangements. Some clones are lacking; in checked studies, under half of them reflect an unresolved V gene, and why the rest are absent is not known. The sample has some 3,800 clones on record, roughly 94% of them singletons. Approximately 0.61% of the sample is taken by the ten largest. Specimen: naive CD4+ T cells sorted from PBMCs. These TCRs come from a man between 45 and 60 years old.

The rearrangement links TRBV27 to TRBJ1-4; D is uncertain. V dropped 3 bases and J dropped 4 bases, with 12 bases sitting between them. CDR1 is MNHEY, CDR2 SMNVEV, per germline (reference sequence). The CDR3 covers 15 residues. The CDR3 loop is CASSLWEAGNEKLFF. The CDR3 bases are TGTGCCAGCAGTTTGTGGGAGGCTGGTAATGAAAAACTGTTTTTT.

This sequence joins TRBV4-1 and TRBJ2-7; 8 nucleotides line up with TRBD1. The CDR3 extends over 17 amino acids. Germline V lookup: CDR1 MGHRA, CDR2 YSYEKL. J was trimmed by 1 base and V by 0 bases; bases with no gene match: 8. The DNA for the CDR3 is TGCGCCAGCAGCCAAGATTCGCGGACAGGGAAGTCCTACGAGCAGTACTTC. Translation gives CASSQDSRTGKSYEQYF.

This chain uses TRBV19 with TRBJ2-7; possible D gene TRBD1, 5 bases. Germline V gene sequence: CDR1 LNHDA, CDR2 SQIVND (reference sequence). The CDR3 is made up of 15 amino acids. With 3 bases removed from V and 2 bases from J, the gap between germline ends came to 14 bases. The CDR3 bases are TGTGCCAGTAGTATTCAGGACATAGCCACCTACGAGCAGTACTTC. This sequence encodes CASSIQDIATYEQYF.

This CDR3 reads CASSVALAGGNNEQFF. The CDR3 DNA reads as TGTGCCAGCAGCGTAGCCCTAGCGGGAGGCAACAATGAGCAGTTCTTC. V gene TRBV9 combines with J gene TRBJ2-1; 11 bases align to TRBD2. This CDR3 comprises 16 residues. After removal of 0 bases from V and 5 bases from J, the junction contained 4 bases not matched to a gene. Germline V gene data show CDR1 as SGDLS and CDR2 as YYNGEE.

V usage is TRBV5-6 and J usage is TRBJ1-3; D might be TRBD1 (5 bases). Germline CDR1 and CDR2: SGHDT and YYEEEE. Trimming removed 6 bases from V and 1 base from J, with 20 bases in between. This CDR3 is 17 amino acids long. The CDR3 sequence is CASTVHRWGESGNTIYF. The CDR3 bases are TGTGCCAGCACCGTTCACCGGTGGGGGGAATCTGGAAACACCATATATTTT.

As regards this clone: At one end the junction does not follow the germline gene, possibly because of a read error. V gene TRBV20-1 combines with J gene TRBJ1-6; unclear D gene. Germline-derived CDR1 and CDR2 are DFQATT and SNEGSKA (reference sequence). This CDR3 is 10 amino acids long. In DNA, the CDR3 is TGCAGTGCTAGTCCGTACCTCCTATTCTTT. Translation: CSASPYLLFF.

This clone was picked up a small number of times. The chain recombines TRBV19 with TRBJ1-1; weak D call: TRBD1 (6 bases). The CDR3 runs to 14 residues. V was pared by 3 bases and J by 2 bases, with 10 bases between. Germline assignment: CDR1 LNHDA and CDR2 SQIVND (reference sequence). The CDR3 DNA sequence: TGTGCCAGTAGTATTGACAGGTTCAACACTGAAGCTTTCTTT. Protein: CASSIDRFNTEAFF.

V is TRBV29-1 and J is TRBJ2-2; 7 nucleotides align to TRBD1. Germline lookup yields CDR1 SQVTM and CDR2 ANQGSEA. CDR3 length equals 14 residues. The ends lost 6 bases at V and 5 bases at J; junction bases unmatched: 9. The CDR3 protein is CSVGWDRLTGELFF. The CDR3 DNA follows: TGCAGCGTCGGTTGGGACAGACTAACCGGGGAGCTGTTTTTT.

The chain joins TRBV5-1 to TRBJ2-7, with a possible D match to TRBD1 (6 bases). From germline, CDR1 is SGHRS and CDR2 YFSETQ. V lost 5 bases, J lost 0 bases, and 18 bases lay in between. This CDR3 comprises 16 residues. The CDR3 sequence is CASSRNDRWSSYEQYF. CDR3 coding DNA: TGCGCCAGCAGTCGGAACGACAGGTGGAGCTCCTACGAGCAGTACTTC.

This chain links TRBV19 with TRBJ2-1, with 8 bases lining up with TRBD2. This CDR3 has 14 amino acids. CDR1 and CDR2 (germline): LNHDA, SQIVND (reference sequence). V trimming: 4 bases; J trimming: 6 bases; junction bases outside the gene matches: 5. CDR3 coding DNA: TGTGCCAGTAGTAAGACTAGCGTGAGCAATGAGCAGTTCTTC. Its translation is CASSKTSVSNEQFF.